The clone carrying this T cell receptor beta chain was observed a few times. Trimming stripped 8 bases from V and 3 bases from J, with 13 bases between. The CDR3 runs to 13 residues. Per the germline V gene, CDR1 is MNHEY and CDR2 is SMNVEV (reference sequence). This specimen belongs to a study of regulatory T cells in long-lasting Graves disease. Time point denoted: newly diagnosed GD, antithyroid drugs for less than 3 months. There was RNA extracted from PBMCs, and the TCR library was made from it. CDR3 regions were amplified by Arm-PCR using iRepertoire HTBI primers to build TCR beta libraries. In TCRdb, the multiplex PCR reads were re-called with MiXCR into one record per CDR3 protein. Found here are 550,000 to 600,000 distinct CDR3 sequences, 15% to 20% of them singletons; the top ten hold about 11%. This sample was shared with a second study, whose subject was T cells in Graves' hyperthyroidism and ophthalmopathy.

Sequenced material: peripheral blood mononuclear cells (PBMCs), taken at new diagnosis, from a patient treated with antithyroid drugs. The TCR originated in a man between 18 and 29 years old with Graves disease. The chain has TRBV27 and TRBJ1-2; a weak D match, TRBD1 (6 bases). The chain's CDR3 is CASLGALDYGYTF. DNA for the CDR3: TGTGCCAGCCTGGGGGCTCTGGACTATGGCTACACCTTC.